The rows below give T cell receptor beta chains drawn from one sample of a study of T cell changes during pregnancy in multiple sclerosis. The method was immunoSEQ multiplex PCR; TCRdb's version includes in-frame clones alone and lacks a portion of them. Among about 51,000 clones, around 90% were seen once, and the ten largest hold 2.5% to 3%. The sequences come from CD8+ T cells from peripheral blood mononuclear cells, collected in the second trimester of pregnancy. These receptors originate from a female donor with multiple sclerosis, enrolled in a pregnancy study. Both conserved end residues are part of each CDR3. The D gene is left open where the match is weak. A row's size may be missing; if present it is once, few, many or a size class.

>.|TRBV19|TRBJ1-2|13|.
TGTGCCAGTAGTATCGGCCAGGGTATAGGCTACACCTTC
CASSIGQGIGYTF
>.|TRBV7-3|TRBJ1-1|13|.
TGTGCCAGCAGCTTTTTAGTGAACACTGAAGCTTTCTTT
CASSFLVNTEAFF
>TRBD2|TRBV7-9|TRBJ2-3|15|.
TGTGCCAGCAGCTTTAGCGGGGTCACGGGGAATACGCAGTATTTT
CASSFSGVTGNTQYF
>.|TRBV19|TRBJ1-5|15|.
TGTGCCAGTAGTTCCAGGGGAAATAGCAATCAGCCCCAGCATTTT
CASSSRGNSNQPQHF
>TRBD1|TRBV11-3|TRBJ2-3|14|.
TGTGCCAGCAGCAGGGACAGGGGCACAGATACGCAGTATTTT
CASSRDRGTDTQYF
>TRBD1|TRBV5-4|TRBJ1-6|18|.
TGTGCCAGCAGCTTGGCCTTTACAGGGGGCAGAGGGGATTCACCCCTCCACTTT
CASSLAFTGGRGDSPLHF
>TRBD1|TRBV2|TRBJ1-2|11|.
TGTGCCAACGACAGGGGAAGCGGCTACACCTTC
CANDRGSGYTF
>.|TRBV9|TRBJ2-3|13|.
TGTGCCAGCAGGGGACTTTACACAGATACGCAGTATTTT
CASRGLYTDTQYF
>.|TRBV9|TRBJ2-4|16|.
TGTGCCAGCAGCGGACCGGATGGACACTCCAAAAACATTCAGTACTTC
CASSGPDGHSKNIQYF
>TRBD1|TRBV2|TRBJ2-7|16|.
TGTGCCAGCAGTGAACCGACAGGGGGAGGGACCTACGAGCAGTACTTC
CASSEPTGGGTYEQYF
>.|TRBV4-3|TRBJ2-1|13|.
TGCGCCAGCAGCCTCCACGGGGACAATGAGCAGTTCTTC
CASSLHGDNEQFF
>.|TRBV7-2|TRBJ1-2|12|once
TGTGCCAGCAGCCAGGACAGTTATGGCTACACCTTC
CASSQDSYGYTF
>.|TRBV13|TRBJ1-4|14|once
TGTGCCAGCAGCTTAGAGGGGCGGGGTGAAAAACTGTTTTTT
CASSLEGRGEKLFF
>.|TRBV9|TRBJ2-5|15|.
TGTGCCAGCAGCCAAAGCGGCGGGAACCAAGAGACCCAGTACTTC
CASSQSGGNQETQYF
>.|TRBV6-6|TRBJ2-7|13|.
TGTGCCAGCAGTTACGCGTCTTCTTACGAGCAGTACTTC
CASSYASSYEQYF
>.|TRBV18|TRBJ2-3|15|.
TGTGCCAGCTCACCGCCGGCGGAAGGCACAGATACGCAGTATTTT
CASSPPAEGTDTQYF
>TRBD1|TRBV30|TRBJ2-2|15|few
TGTGCCTGGAGGCAGCAGGGGGCCGACACCGGGGAGCTGTTTTTT
CAWRQQGADTGELFF
>TRBD2|TRBV28|TRBJ2-4|12|.
TGTGCCACGCGGGGGGCCAAAAACATTCAGTACTTC
CATRGAKNIQYF
>.|TRBV2|TRBJ1-1|11|.
TGTGCCACCGAGGGAAACACTGAAGCTTTCTTT
CATEGNTEAFF
>.|TRBV27|TRBJ2-7|12|once
TGTGCCAGCAATTCAGGGGAAGGCGAGCAGTACTTC
CASNSGEGEQYF
>TRBD1|TRBV9|TRBJ1-3|16|.
TGTGCCAGCAGCGCGTCGGGACAGGGGGGTGGAAACACCATATATTTT
CASSASGQGGGNTIYF
>.|TRBV29-1|TRBJ1-2|13|.
TGCAGCGTTGTTGACCGACTATACTATGGCTACACCTTC
CSVVDRLYYGYTF
>.|TRBV9|TRBJ2-2|14|.
TGTGCCAGCAGCTCGGGGTCGAACACCGGGGAGCTGTTTTTT
CASSSGSNTGELFF
>.|TRBV7-9|TRBJ2-3|16|.
TGTGCCAGCAGCTTCGGTGACAGTGGATACTCGGATACGCAGTATTTT
CASSFGDSGYSDTQYF
>.|TRBV10-3|TRBJ1-1|16|.
TGTGCCATCAGCCAATCCACCGGGACAAAAAACACTGAAGCTTTCTTT
CAISQSTGTKNTEAFF
>TRBD1|TRBV6-5|TRBJ1-1|15|once
TGTGCCAGCAGCCGGGGACAGGGCATTAGCACTGAAGCTTTCTTT
CASSRGQGISTEAFF
>.|TRBV30|TRBJ2-7|14|.
TGTGCCTGGAGTGCCTTCCGTTCGTCCGACGAGCAGTACTTC
CAWSAFRSSDEQYF
>.|TRBV30|TRBJ2-7|12|.
TGTGCCTCCTTGGACAGTTCCTACGAGCAGTACTTC
CASLDSSYEQYF
>.|TRBV6-5|TRBJ1-3|14|.
TGTGCCAGCAGCCCAACCCCGACAGGAAACACCATATATTTT
CASSPTPTGNTIYF
>TRBD2|TRBV2|TRBJ2-7|13|.
TGTGCCAACAGTGGGACTAGCTCCTACGAGCAGTACTTC
CANSGTSSYEQYF
>.|TRBV5-1|TRBJ2-7|14|.
TGCGCCAGCAGCTACGGTACAGGGTCCTACGAGCAGTACTTC
CASSYGTGSYEQYF
>.|TRBV4-2|TRBJ1-3|15|.
TGTGCCAGCAGCCAATCTCCCGACGGGGGAAACACCATATATTTT
CASSQSPDGGNTIYF
>.|TRBV5-6|TRBJ1-2|14|.
TGTGCCAGCAGCTTACGGACAGATAAAAGGGGCTACACCTTC
CASSLRTDKRGYTF
>.|TRBV25-1|TRBJ2-5|16|.
TGTGCCAGCAGGCAACCCTACTACACCAATAGAGAGACCCAGTACTTC
CASRQPYYTNRETQYF
>TRBD1|TRBV27|TRBJ2-5|19|once
TGTGCCAGCCTTTCTTCCGGAACAGGGGCGCTAATAAAGAAAGAGACCCAGTACTTC
CASLSSGTGALIKKETQYF
>TRBD2|TRBV4-1|TRBJ2-7|16|once
TGCGCCAGCAGCCATGGGGCTCTAGCGGGGGGGAGCGAGCAGTACTTC
CASSHGALAGGSEQYF
>TRBD2|TRBV7-8|TRBJ2-1|16|.
TGTGCCAGCAGCGGAGCCGGGGGGGCGTTCTACAATGAGCAGTTCTTC
CASSGAGGAFYNEQFF
>TRBD1|TRBV11-2|TRBJ1-1|15|.
TGTGCCAGCAGCCCAACGACAGGGCGAGGTACTGAAGCTTTCTTT
CASSPTTGRGTEAFF
>.|TRBV4-1|TRBJ2-7|16|.
TGCGCCAGCAGCTCCCGACAGGGCGGGGAAACATACGAGCAGTACTTC
CASSSRQGGETYEQYF
>TRBD1|TRBV18|TRBJ2-7|13|.
TGTGCCAGCTCACCAACAGGGGGCAACGAGCAGTACTTC
CASSPTGGNEQYF
>.|TRBV19|TRBJ1-1|16|once
TGTGCCAGTGGTGGTTTTACGGGGGGGCGGGCGGCTGAAGCTTTCTTT
CASGGFTGGRAAEAFF
>.|TRBV19|TRBJ2-3|13|.
TGTGCCAGTAGTCCCGGCGGAACAGATACGCAGTATTTT
CASSPGGTDTQYF
>TRBD2|TRBV5-6|TRBJ2-1|16|.
TGTGCCAGCAGTCCTAGCGGGGCGAGCTCCTACAATGAGCAGTTCTTC
CASSPSGASSYNEQFF
>.|TRBV2|TRBJ2-1|12|.
TGTGCCACCCTAGGCCGCCGGAGCGAGCAGTTCTTC
CATLGRRSEQFF
>.|TRBV6-5|TRBJ1-2|13|once
TGTGCCAGCAGTTCCTTAGACAGCTATGGCTACACCTTC
CASSSLDSYGYTF
>.|TRBV27|TRBJ2-2|14|.
TGTGCCAGCAGTAGGGAGCCGCGCACCGGGGAGCTGTTTTTT
CASSREPRTGELFF
>TRBD1|TRBV9|TRBJ1-1|16|.
TGTGCCAGCAGCGACGGGACAGGGGAGAAGAACGCTGAAGCTTTCTTT
CASSDGTGEKNAEAFF
>TRBD1|TRBV9|TRBJ2-7|16|once
TGTGCCAGCAGCGTAGAGGCAGGGGGTTTAGCCTACGAGCAGTACTTC
CASSVEAGGLAYEQYF
>.|TRBV29-1|TRBJ2-7|14|.
TGCAGCGTTGGGGGCACAGGGCAGGCCTACGAGCAGTACTTC
CSVGGTGQAYEQYF
>TRBD2|TRBV27|TRBJ2-3|15|.
TGTGCCAGCAAGGCAGAGGCGGGGGACACAGATACGCAGTATTTT
CASKAEAGDTDTQYF
>.|TRBV10-3|TRBJ2-3|17|many
TGTGCCATCAGTGAGTCGGCGGGGGCTTGGGGCACAGATACGCAGTATTTT
CAISESAGAWGTDTQYF
>.|TRBV4-3|TRBJ1-2|14|.
TGCGCCAGCAGCCAAGTCCCAGATTCCTATGGCTACACCTTC
CASSQVPDSYGYTF
>TRBD1|TRBV6-4|TRBJ1-4|16|once
TGTGCCAGCAGTGAATTAACCGGGACAGGGCGTGAAAAACTGTTTTTT
CASSELTGTGREKLFF
>TRBD2|TRBV25-1|TRBJ2-3|14|.
TGTGCCAGCTCGGGGGGGATTAGGACAGATACGCAGTATTTT
CASSGGIRTDTQYF
>.|TRBV2|TRBJ1-5|15|.
TGTGCCAGCATTGGGGCAGGGGCGGAAGATCAGCCCCAGCATTTT
CASIGAGAEDQPQHF
>.|TRBV4-1|TRBJ1-1|17|.
TGCGCCAGCAGCCAAGACCCCTCAGGTTCTTTGAACACTGAAGCTTTCTTT
CASSQDPSGSLNTEAFF
>.|TRBV5-6|TRBJ2-1|13|.
TGTGCCAGCAGCTTGGGGACTGCCAATGAGCAGTTCTTC
CASSLGTANEQFF
>TRBD2|TRBV7-3|TRBJ2-1|14|.
TGTGCCAGCAGTCGGCTAGCGGGGGACAATGAGCAGTTCTTC
CASSRLAGDNEQFF
>TRBD1|TRBV28|TRBJ2-7|14|.
TGTGCCAGCAGTTGGGGACAGGGAAAAACCAGGGGGTACTTC
CASSWGQGKTRGYF